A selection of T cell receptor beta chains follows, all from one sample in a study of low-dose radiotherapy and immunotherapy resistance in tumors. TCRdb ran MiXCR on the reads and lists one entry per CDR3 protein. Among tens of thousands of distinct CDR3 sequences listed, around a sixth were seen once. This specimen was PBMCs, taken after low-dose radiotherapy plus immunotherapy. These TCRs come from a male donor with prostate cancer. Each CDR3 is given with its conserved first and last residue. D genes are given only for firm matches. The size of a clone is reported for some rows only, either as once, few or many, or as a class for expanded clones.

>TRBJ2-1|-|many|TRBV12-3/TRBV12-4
TGTGCCAGCAGTTTCGGGGTATCCTACAATGAGCAGTTCTTC
CASSFGVSYNEQFF
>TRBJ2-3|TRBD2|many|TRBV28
TGTGCCAGCAGTCTTAGCGGGAGGGAGACGCAGTATTTT
CASSLSGRETQYF
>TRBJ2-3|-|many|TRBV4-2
TGTGCCAGCAGCCCAGGTAGCGCGGGAGATACGCAGTATTTT
CASSPGSAGDTQYF
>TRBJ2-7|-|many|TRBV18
TGTGCCAGCTCACCACCCTCCGGCGCCGACACCTACGAGCAGTACTTC
CASSPPSGADTYEQYF
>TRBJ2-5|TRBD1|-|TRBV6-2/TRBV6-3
TGTGCCAGCACCTCGACAGGGGTCGAGACCCAGTACTTC
CASTSTGVETQYF
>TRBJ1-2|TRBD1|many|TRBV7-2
TGTGCCAGCAGCTTAGCCACGGGACAGGGATATGGCTACACCTTC
CASSLATGQGYGYTF
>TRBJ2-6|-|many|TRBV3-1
TGTGCCAGTAGACCGGACCTTGGGGCCAACGTCCTGACTTTC
CASRPDLGANVLTF
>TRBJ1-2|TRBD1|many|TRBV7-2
TGTGCCAGCAGCTTAAACAGGGGGGGAGATGGCTACACCTTC
CASSLNRGGDGYTF
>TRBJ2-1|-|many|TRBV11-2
TGTGCCAGCAGCTTAGGTAGGGGGAGGTCCAATGAGCAGTTCTTC
CASSLGRGRSNEQFF
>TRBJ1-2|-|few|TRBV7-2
TGTGCCAGCAGCCCAACGGGGGACTTTAGCGCCCGTGGCTACACCTTC
CASSPTGDFSARGYTF
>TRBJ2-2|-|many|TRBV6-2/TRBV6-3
TGTGCCAGCAGTTCGGAGGGTACCTTTACCGGGGAGCTGTTTTTT
CASSSEGTFTGELFF
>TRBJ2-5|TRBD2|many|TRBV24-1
TGTGCCACCAGTGATCTAGCGGGAGTTGAGACCCAGTACTTC
CATSDLAGVETQYF
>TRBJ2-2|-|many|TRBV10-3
TGTGCCATCAGTGAGTCGGGGACTTCCTACGGGGAGCTGTTTTTT
CAISESGTSYGELFF
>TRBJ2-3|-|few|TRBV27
TGTGCCAGCAGTGTCCACAGGGGCACAGATACGCAGTATTTT
CASSVHRGTDTQYF
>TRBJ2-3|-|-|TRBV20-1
TGCAGTGCTAGAATAGGCAGGGGATTCGCCGATACGCAGTATTTT
CSARIGRGFADTQYF